These 19 T cell receptor beta chains came from one sample sequenced in a study of blood T cells in healthy people across ages (dated by TCRdb to about 2015). Preparation of the library involved 5' RACE. The sequencer listed for this sample is Illumina HiSeq 2500. The second PCR ran for about 6 to 12 cycles and used a J-beta primer mix along with a sample-barcoded 5' primer. TCRdb redid the processing of the public reads, applying fastp at Q25 and MiXCR, and retained in-frame beta chains. Under each unique CDR3 protein, matching rows form one entry showing the most common genes and DNA. This sample lists some 1 million distinct CDR3 sequences; 35% to 50% were detected once. The top ten clonotypes cover 18% of the sample. The sequenced sample consisted of blood. Receptors were obtained from a woman between 55 and 75 years old in good health.

The rearrangement links TRBV2 to TRBJ2-1; D perhaps matches TRBD2 (5 bases). Germline lookup yields CDR1 SNHLY and CDR2 FYNNEI. The CDR3 is 12 amino acids. V gave up 6 bases and J gave up 9 bases, with 12 bases separating them. The CDR3 region is CASRRAVVEQFF. The CDR3 nucleotides are TGTGCCAGCAGGCGGGCAGTCGTTGAGCAGTTCTTC.

The chain joins TRBV6-5 to TRBJ1-2; no definite D call. Trimming pared 1 base from V and 6 bases from J, leaving 18 bases between. This CDR3 spans 16 amino acids. CDR1 MNHEY and CDR2 SVGAGI come from the germline V gene. DNA for the CDR3: TGTGCCAGCAGTTACTACCCCGATCGGGGTCGGAATGGCTACACCTTC. This translates into CASSYYPDRGRNGYTF.

This rearrangement joins TRBV27 to TRBJ2-4; 8 nucleotides align to TRBD1. The CDR3 is 14 amino acids. Germline V gives CDR1 MNHEY, CDR2 SMNVEV (reference sequence). J lost 15 bases, V lost 3 bases, and 13 bases had no gene match. CDR3 DNA sequence: TGTGCCAGCAGTTTTGGGGACAGGACCTACGAGCGGTACTTC. It is translated as CASSFGDRTYERYF.

This clonotype was counted between two and nine times. This chain links TRBV5-1 with TRBJ2-7; 14 nucleotides align to TRBD2. Germline trimming cut 3 bases from V and 0 bases from J; bases unmatched to any gene: 11. Germline CDR1 and CDR2: SGHRS and YFSETQ. The CDR3 spans 19 residues. CDR3 region: CASSSSRRTSGGSSYEQYF. CDR3 nucleotide sequence: TGCGCCAGCAGCTCATCCCGGAGGACTAGCGGGGGGAGCTCCTACGAGCAGTACTTC.

This clonotype was seen a single time. The chain has TRBV27 and TRBJ1-5, with a tentative D call TRBD1 (6 bases). Germline-derived CDR1 and CDR2 are MNHEY and SMNVEV (reference sequence). The CDR3 spans 16 residues. The germline V and J ends were trimmed by 0 bases and 3 bases, with 12 bases remaining between them. CDR3: CASSLSAGELNQPQHF. The CDR3 DNA reads as TGTGCCAGCAGTTTATCGGCAGGGGAGCTCAATCAGCCCCAGCATTTT.

This clonotype has a count of ten or more. V is TRBV20-1 and J is TRBJ2-1; the D gene is possibly TRBD1 (6 bases). V was trimmed by 1 base and J by 9 bases, leaving 13 bases between them. Per the germline V gene, CDR1 is DFQATT and CDR2 is SNEGSKA (reference sequence). The CDR3 length is 13 residues. The CDR3 DNA follows: TGCAGTGCTAGAGGCGAACAGGGAACTGAGCAGTTCTTC. This codes for CSARGEQGTEQFF.

The count of this clonotype is one. V and J are TRBV10-3 and TRBJ2-1; 9 bases are shared with TRBD1. CDR1 and CDR2 from the germline V gene are ENHRY and SYGVKD. The CDR3 is 15 amino acids. V gave up 6 bases and J gave up 8 bases; unmatched junction bases: 11. Here the CDR3 DNA reads TGTGCCATCAGAGGACAGGGGAACGTACACGATGAGCAGTTCTTC. Residues: CAIRGQGNVHDEQFF.

The chain uses TRBV7-9 and TRBJ2-6; TRBD1 matches 9 bases. There are 18 residues in the CDR3. Trimming took 4 bases from V and 2 from J; bases not matched to a gene: 9. Germline V lookup: CDR1 SEHNR, CDR2 FQNEAQ (reference sequence). CDR3 coding DNA: TGTGCCAGCAGCTCCCGGGACAGGGACTTTGCTGGGGCCAACGTCCTGACTTTC. It codes for CASSSRDRDFAGANVLTF.

The CDR3 loop reads CASSLKLGTGRETQYF. In DNA, the CDR3 is TGTGCCAGCAGCCTCAAACTAGGAACAGGGCGGGAGACCCAGTACTTC. The V and J genes are TRBV7-2 and TRBJ2-5, with D possibly TRBD1 on 6 matching bases. Germline V gives CDR1 SGHTA, CDR2 FQGNSA. The CDR3 is 16 residues long. The germline V and J ends were trimmed by 5 bases and 5 bases, with 21 bases remaining between them.

J is TRBJ2-7 and V is TRBV20-1; maybe TRBD2 (5 bases). Germline CDR1 reads DFQATT; CDR2 reads SNEGSKA (reference sequence). V lost 2 bases and J 7 bases, leaving 15 bases between the germline ends. CDR3 length: 13 residues. CDR3 bases: TGCAGTGCTAGACCGGACTCCTACAATGAGCAGTACTTC. Translating it yields CSARPDSYNEQYF.

The rearrangement links TRBV27 to TRBJ2-7, with D unresolved. Trimming took off 3 bases at V and 6 bases at J, with 12 bases between the two ends. Germline V gene data show CDR1 as MNHEY and CDR2 as SMNVEV (reference sequence). This CDR3 is 13 amino acids long. CDR3 in amino acids: CASSFSEVGEQYF. The CDR3 DNA reads as TGTGCCAGCAGTTTCTCCGAGGTAGGCGAGCAGTACTTC.

As to this clonotype: This could be a read error, since a much larger clone is one nucleotide away. The chain uses TRBV7-2 and TRBJ1-4; D is ambiguous. The germline gives CDR1 SGHTA, CDR2 FQGNSA. The CDR3 sequence is 15 residues long. V lost 5 bases and J lost 0, with 10 bases in between. CDR3 DNA: TGTGCCAGCAGCGAGGACTCCGCAACTAATGAAAAACTGTTTTTT. It specifies CASSEDSATNEKLFF.

The chain has TRBV20-1 and TRBJ2-7; D is unresolved. The CDR3 is 13 residues long. The germline CDR1 and CDR2 sequences are DFQATT and SNEGSKA (reference sequence). V dropped 1 base and J dropped 5 bases, with 12 bases sitting between them. CDR3 in DNA: TGCAGTGCTAGAGCCACGGCGGCCGACGAGCAGTACTTC. It codes for CSARATAADEQYF.

The rearrangement joins TRBV2 to TRBJ2-4, with D perhaps matching TRBD2 (5 bases). The CDR3 has 14 amino acids. Trimming left V 4 bases short and J 8 bases short, with 15 bases between. Per the germline V gene, CDR1 is SNHLY and CDR2 is FYNNEI. The CDR3 region is CASSAEGRADIQYF. CDR3 DNA sequence: TGTGCCAGCAGTGCCGAGGGTCGTGCTGACATTCAGTACTTC.

Notes on this clonotype: Relative to the germline gene, one junction end is altered; a read error may explain this. The chain couples TRBV7-9 to TRBJ2-1; the D is unclear. The germline V gene has CDR1 SEHNR and CDR2 FQNEAQ (reference sequence). The CDR3 extends over 14 amino acids. This chain's CDR3 is CAGSSTNGRGEQFF. The CDR3, as DNA: TGTGCCGGCAGCTCGACGAACGGTCGCGGTGAGCAGTTCTTC.

The chain uses TRBV5-4 and TRBJ2-3, with TRBD2 identical over 8 bases. The J segment lost 4 bases and the V segment lost 10 bases, leaving 5 bases of the junction unmatched. Germline CDR1 is SGHNT and CDR2 is YYREEE (reference sequence). The length of the CDR3 is 12 residues. The CDR3 loop reads CASAGAADTQYF. CDR3 bases: TGTGCCTCAGCGGGGGCAGCAGATACGCAGTATTTT.

This clonotype was seen a handful of times. The rearrangement uses TRBV18 and TRBJ2-3, with 7 positions matching TRBD1. Germline V gene sequence: CDR1 KGHSH, CDR2 LQKENI. V lost 5 bases to trimming and J lost 2 bases; unmatched junction nucleotides: 10. The CDR3 has 16 residues. The CDR3 coding sequence is TGTGCCAGCTCAAATAGACAGGGAAGTTTCACAGATACGCAGTATTTT. It is translated as CASSNRQGSFTDTQYF.

A few counts support this clonotype. The chain links TRBV27 to TRBJ2-7; the D call may be TRBD1 or TRBD2 (5 bases each). Gene TRBJ2-4 matches the end of the DNA better, so the J call may be wrong. The germline CDR1 and CDR2 sequences are MNHEY and SMNVEV (reference sequence). This CDR3 is 14 amino acids long. This CDR3 reads CASSLARMGDIQYF. CDR3 nucleotides: TGTGCCAGCAGTTTGGCGCGGATGGGGGACATTCAGTACTTC.

DNA of the CDR3: TGTGCCAGCAGTGAATATCCCCCGGGGAGCGGACTATACAATGAGCAGTTCTTC. It yields the protein CASSEYPPGSGLYNEQFF. This chain links TRBV25-1 with TRBJ2-1, with a possible D match to TRBD2 (6 bases). Trimming took off 0 bases at V and 4 bases at J, with 19 bases between the two ends. CDR1 and CDR2 (germline): MGHDK, SYGVNS. The CDR3 spans 18 residues.